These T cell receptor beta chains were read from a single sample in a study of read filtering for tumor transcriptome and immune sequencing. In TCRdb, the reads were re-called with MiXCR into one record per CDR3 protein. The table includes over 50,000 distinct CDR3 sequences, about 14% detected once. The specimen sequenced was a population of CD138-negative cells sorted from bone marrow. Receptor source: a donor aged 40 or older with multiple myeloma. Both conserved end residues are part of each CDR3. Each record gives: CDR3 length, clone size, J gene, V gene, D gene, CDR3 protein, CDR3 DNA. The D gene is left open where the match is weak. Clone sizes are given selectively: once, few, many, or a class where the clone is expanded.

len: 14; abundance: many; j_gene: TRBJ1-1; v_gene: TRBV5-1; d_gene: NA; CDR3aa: CASSQGSVNTEAFF; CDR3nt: TGCGCCAGCAGCCAGGGCTCCGTGAACACTGAAGCTTTCTTT
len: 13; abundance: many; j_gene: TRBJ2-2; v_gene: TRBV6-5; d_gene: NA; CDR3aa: CASRSRSTGELFF; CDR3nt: TGTGCCAGCAGGTCCAGGAGCACCGGGGAGCTGTTTTTT
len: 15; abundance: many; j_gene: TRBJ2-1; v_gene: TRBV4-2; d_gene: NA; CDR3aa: CASSQDSEVYNEQFF; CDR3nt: TGTGCCAGCAGCCAAGATTCGGAGGTCTACAATGAGCAGTTCTTC
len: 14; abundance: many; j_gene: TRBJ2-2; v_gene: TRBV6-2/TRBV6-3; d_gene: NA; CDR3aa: CASIQIPYTGELFF; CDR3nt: TGTGCCAGCATCCAAATTCCCTACACCGGGGAGCTGTTTTTT
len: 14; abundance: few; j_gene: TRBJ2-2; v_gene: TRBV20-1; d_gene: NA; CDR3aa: CSARTLGNTGELFF; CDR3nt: TGCAGTGCTAGAACCCTAGGGAACACCGGGGAGCTGTTTTTT
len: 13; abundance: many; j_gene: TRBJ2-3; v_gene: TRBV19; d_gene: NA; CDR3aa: CASAEIQGYTQYF; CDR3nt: TGTGCCAGTGCCGAAATACAGGGTTATACGCAGTATTTT
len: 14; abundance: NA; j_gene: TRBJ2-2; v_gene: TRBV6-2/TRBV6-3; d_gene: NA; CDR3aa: CASKSAGNTGELFF; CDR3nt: TGTGCCAGCAAAAGCGCGGGAAACACCGGGGAGCTGTTTTTT
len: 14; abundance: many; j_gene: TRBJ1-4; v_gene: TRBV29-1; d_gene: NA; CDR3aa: CSVGGVSTNEKLFF; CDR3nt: TGCAGCGTTGGGGGGGTGTCAACTAATGAAAAACTGTTTTTT
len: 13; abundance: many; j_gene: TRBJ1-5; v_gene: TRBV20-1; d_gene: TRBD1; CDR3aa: CFARQGGNQPQHF; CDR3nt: TGCTTTGCCAGACAGGGCGGCAATCAGCCCCAGCATTTT
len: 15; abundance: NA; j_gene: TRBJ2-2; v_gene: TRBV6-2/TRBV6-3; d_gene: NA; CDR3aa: CASRQTGSITGELFF; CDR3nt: TGTGCCAGCAGACAAACCGGGTCCATCACCGGGGAGCTGTTTTTT
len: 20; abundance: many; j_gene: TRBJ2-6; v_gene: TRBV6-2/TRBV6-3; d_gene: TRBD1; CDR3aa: CASSYSAIGQGRPGANVLTF; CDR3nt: TGTGCCAGCAGTTACTCCGCGATTGGACAGGGGCGCCCTGGGGCCAACGTCCTGACTTTC
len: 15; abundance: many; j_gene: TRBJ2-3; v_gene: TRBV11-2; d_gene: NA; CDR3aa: CASSPSVLFTDTQYF; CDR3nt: TGTGCCAGCAGCCCGTCGGTTCTTTTCACAGATACGCAGTATTTT
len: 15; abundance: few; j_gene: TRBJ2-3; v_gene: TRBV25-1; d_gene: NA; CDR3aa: CASSEEQSSTDTQYF; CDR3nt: TGTGCCAGCAGTGAAGAACAGAGTAGCACAGATACGCAGTATTTT
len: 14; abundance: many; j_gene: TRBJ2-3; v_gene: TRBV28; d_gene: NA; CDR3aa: CASSWETGRDTQYF; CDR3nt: TGTGCCAGCAGTTGGGAGACAGGTCGAGATACGCAGTATTTT
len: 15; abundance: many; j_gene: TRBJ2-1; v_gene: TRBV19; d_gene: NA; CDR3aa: CASSMLGSSYNEQFF; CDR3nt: TGTGCCAGTAGTATGTTAGGTAGCTCCTACAATGAGCAGTTCTTC
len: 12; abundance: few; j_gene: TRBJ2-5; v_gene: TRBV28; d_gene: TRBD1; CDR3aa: CATRQGVKTQYF; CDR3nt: TGTGCCACTAGACAGGGGGTAAAGACCCAGTACTTC
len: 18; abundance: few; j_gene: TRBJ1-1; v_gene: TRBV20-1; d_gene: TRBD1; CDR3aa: CSAPPSGTGLNVNTEAFF; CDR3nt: TGCAGTGCCCCCCCCAGCGGGACAGGGCTTAATGTGAACACTGAAGCTTTCTTT
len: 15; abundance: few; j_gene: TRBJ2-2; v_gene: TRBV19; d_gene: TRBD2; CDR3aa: CASRPGTRGTGELFF; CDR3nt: TGTGCCAGTAGGCCCGGGACTAGGGGCACCGGGGAGCTGTTTTTT
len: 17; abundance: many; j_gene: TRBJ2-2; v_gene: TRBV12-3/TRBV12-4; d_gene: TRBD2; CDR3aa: CASSSRPSGSVTGELFF; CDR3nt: TGTGCCAGCAGTTCCCGGCCTAGCGGGAGTGTCACCGGGGAGCTGTTTTTT
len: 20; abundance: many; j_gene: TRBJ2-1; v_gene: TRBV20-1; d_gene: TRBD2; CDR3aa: CSARDPRLTSGAGSYNEQFF; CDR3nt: TGCAGTGCTAGAGATCCCCGTCTGACTAGCGGGGCAGGATCCTACAATGAGCAGTTCTTC
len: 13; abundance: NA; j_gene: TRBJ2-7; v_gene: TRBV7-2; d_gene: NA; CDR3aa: CAGSLTVSYEQYF; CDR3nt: TGTGCCGGCAGCCTGACAGTATCCTACGAGCAGTACTTC
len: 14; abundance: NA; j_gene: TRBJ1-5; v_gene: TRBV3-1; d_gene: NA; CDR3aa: CASSSRGGDQPQHF; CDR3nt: TGTGCCAGCAGCTCGCGGGGGGGGGATCAGCCCCAGCATTTT
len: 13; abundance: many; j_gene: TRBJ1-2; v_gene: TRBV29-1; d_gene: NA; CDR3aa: CSVGGGPNYGYTF; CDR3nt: TGCAGCGTTGGAGGGGGGCCTAACTATGGCTACACCTTC
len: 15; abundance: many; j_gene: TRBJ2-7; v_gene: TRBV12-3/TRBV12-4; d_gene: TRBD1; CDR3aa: CASSSRDSWIYEQYF; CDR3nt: TGTGCCAGCAGTTCTAGGGACAGCTGGATCTACGAGCAGTACTTC
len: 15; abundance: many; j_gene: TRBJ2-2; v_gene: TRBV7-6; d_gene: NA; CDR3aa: CASSLNAVNTGELFF; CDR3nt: TGTGCCAGCAGCTTAAATGCTGTGAACACCGGGGAGCTGTTTTTT
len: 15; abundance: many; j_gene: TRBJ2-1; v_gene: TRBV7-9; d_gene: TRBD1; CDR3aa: CASSHDRGRNNEQFF; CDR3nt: TGTGCCAGCAGCCACGACAGGGGGCGGAACAATGAGCAGTTCTTC
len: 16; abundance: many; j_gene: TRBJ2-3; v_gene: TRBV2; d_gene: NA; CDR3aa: CASNLQSPFSTDTQYF; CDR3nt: TGTGCCAGCAATCTACAGTCGCCCTTTAGCACAGATACGCAGTATTTT
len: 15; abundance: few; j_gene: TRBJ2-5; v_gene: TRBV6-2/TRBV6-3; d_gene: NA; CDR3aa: CASSYSDTPLETQYF; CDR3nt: TGTGCCAGCAGTTATTCGGACACCCCTCTGGAGACCCAGTACTTC
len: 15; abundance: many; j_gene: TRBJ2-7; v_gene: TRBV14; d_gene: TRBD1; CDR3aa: CASSQTGGDHYEQYF; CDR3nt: TGTGCCAGCAGCCAGACAGGGGGCGATCACTACGAGCAGTACTTC
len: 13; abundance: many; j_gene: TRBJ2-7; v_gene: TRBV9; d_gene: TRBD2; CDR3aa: CASSPRGSYEQYF; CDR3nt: TGTGCCAGCAGCCCGCGGGGGTCCTACGAGCAGTACTTC
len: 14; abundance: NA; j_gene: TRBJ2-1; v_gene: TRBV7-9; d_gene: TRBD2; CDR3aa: CASSAGGPSSEQFF; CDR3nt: TGTGCCAGCAGCGCGGGAGGGCCCTCGAGTGAGCAGTTCTTC
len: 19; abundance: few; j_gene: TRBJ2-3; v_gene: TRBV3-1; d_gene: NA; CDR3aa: CASSQGGWGWRGPADTQYF; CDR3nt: TGTGCCAGCAGCCAAGGAGGATGGGGTTGGCGGGGGCCGGCAGATACGCAGTATTTT
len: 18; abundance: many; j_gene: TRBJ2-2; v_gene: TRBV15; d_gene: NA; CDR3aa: CATSLPRTRGGTAGELFF; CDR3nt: TGTGCCACCAGCCTCCCGCGGACGAGGGGCGGGACGGCCGGGGAGCTGTTTTTT
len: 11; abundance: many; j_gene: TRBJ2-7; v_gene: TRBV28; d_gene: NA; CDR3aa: CASSSQDPQYF; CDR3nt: TGTGCCAGCAGTTCTCAGGACCCGCAGTACTTC
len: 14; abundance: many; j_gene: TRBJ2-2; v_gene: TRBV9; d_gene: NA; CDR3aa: CASSAIGGTGELFF; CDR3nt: TGTGCCAGCAGCGCAATAGGGGGCACCGGGGAGCTGTTTTTT
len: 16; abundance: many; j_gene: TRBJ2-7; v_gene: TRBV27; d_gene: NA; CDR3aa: CASSTRQTEIPYEQYF; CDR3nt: TGTGCCAGCAGTACCAGACAGACCGAAATCCCCTACGAGCAGTACTTC
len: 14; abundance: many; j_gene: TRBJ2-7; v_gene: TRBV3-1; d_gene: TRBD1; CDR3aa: CASSQRRTGNEQYF; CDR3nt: TGTGCCAGCAGCCAAAGGCGGACAGGGAACGAGCAGTACTTC
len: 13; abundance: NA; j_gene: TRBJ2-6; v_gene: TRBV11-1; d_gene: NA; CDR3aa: CASRVAGANVLTF; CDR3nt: TGTGCCAGCAGAGTGGCCGGGGCCAACGTCCTGACTTTC
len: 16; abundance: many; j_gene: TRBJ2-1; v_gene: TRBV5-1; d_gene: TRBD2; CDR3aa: CASSLGLAEYYNEQFF; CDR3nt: TGCGCCAGCAGCTTGGGGCTAGCGGAGTACTACAATGAGCAGTTCTTC
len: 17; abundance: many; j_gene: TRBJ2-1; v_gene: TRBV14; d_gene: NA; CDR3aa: CASSQDPWSDPYNEQFF; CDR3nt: TGTGCCAGCAGCCAAGATCCCTGGAGTGACCCCTACAATGAGCAGTTCTTC
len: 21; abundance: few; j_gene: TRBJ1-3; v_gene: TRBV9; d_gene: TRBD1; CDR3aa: CASSALAGTGGVASSGNTIYF; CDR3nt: TGTGCCAGCAGTGCCTTAGCCGGGACAGGGGGTGTTGCTAGCTCTGGAAACACCATATATTTT
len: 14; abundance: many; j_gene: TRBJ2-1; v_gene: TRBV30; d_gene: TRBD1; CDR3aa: CAWSGPGGYNEQFF; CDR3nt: TGTGCCTGGAGTGGACCAGGGGGCTACAATGAGCAGTTCTTC
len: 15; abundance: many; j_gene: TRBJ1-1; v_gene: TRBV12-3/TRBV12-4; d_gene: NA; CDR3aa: CASSLMVGGYTEAFF; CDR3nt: TGTGCCAGCAGTTTAATGGTAGGGGGGTACACTGAAGCTTTCTTT
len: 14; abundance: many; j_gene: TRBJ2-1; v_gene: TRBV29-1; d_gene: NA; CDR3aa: CSGLGDTLYNEQFF; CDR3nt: TGCAGTGGGCTCGGGGACACTCTATACAATGAGCAGTTCTTC
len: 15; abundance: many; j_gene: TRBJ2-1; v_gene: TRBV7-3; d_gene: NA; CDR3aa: CASSLNQGIYNEQFF; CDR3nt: TGTGCCAGCAGCTTAAACCAGGGGATTTACAATGAGCAGTTCTTC
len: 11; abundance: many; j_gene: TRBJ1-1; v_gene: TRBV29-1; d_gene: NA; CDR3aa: CSVARGTEAFF; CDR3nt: TGCAGCGTCGCCAGGGGCACTGAAGCTTTCTTT
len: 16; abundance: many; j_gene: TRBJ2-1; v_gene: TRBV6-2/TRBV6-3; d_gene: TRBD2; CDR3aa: CASSYSLAGMYNEQFF; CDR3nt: TGTGCCAGCAGTTACTCTCTAGCGGGTATGTACAATGAGCAGTTCTTC
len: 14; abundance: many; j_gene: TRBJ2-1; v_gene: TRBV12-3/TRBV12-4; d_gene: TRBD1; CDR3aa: CASSFWTGDNEQFF; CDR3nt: TGTGCCAGCAGTTTTTGGACAGGGGACAATGAGCAGTTCTTC
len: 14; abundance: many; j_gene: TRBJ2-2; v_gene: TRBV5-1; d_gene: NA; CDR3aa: CASGSRGGTGELFF; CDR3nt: TGCGCCAGCGGATCCAGGGGTGGCACCGGGGAGCTGTTTTTT
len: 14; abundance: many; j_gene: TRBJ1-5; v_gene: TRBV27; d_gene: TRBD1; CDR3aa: CASSVGRGGQPQHF; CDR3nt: TGTGCCAGCAGCGTAGGCAGGGGGGGACAGCCCCAGCATTTT
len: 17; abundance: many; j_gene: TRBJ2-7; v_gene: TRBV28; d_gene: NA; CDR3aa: CASSLDRGGRAAHEQYF; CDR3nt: TGTGCCAGCAGTTTGGACAGGGGCGGGAGGGCCGCTCACGAGCAGTACTTC
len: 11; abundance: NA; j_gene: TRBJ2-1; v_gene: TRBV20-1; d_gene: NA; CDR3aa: CSARESGLGQF; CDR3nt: TGCAGTGCTAGAGAATCGGGACTCGGGCAGTTC
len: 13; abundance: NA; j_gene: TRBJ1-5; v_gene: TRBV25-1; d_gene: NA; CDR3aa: CASSLGVNQPQHF; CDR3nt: TGTGCCAGCAGTTTAGGGGTCAATCAGCCCCAGCATTTT
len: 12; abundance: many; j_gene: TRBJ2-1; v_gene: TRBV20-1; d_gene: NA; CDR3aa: CSASQQYNEQFF; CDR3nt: TGCAGTGCTAGTCAGCAGTACAATGAGCAGTTCTTC
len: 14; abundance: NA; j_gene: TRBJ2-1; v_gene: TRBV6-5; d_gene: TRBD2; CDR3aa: CASSLLAGYNEQSF; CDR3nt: TGTGCCAGCAGTTTACTAGCGGGATACAATGAGCAGTCCTTC
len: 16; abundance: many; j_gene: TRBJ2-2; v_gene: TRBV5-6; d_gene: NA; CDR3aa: CASSDGPRGDTGELFF; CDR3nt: TGTGCCAGCAGCGATGGGCCTAGAGGGGATACCGGGGAGCTGTTTTTT